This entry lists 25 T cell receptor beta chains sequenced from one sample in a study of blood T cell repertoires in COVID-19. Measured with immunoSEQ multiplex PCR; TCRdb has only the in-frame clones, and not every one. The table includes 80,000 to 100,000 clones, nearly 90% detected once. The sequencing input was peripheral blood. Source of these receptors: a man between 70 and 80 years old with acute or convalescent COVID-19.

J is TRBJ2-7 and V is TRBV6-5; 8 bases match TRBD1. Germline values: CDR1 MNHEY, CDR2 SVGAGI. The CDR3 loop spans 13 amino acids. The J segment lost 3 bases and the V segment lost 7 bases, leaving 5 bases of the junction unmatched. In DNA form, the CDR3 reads TGTGCCAGCAAAAGGACAGGGAGCTACGAGCAGTACTTC. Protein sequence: CASKRTGSYEQYF.

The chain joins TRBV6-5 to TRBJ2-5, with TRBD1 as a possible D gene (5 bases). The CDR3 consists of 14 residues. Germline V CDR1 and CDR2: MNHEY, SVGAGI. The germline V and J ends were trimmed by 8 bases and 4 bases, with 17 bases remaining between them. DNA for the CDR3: TGTGCCAGCGAAAGGGGCGAAGCCACAGAGACCCAGTACTTC. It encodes CASERGEATETQYF.

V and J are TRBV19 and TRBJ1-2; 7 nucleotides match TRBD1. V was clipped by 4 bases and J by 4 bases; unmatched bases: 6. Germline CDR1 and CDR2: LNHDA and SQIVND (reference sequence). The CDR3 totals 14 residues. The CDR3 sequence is CASSSPGGTYGYTF. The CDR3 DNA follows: TGTGCCAGTAGTAGCCCAGGGGGTACCTATGGCTACACCTTC.

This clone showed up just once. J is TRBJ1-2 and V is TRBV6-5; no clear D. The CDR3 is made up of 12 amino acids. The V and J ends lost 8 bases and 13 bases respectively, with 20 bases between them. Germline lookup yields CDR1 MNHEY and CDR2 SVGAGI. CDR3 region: CASQPRAGSATF. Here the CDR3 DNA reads TGTGCCAGCCAGCCCCGCGCGGGGTCGGCCACCTTC.

The CDR3 loop reads CASRANQGTNYGYTF. The CDR3 coding sequence is TGTGCCAGCAGGGCTAACCAGGGGACTAACTATGGCTACACCTTC. V usage is TRBV28 and J usage is TRBJ1-2, with D tentatively TRBD1 (6 bases). CDR3 length: 15 amino acids. The V end lost 6 bases, the J end lost 0 bases, and 14 bases lay between the germline ends. CDR1 and CDR2 from the germline V gene are MDHEN and SYDVKM.

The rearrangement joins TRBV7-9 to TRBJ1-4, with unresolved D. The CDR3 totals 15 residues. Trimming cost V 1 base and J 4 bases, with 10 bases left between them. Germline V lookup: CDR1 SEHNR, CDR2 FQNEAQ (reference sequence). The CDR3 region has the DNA TGTGCCAGCAGCTTAGGGGGAGGCTTTAATGAAAAACTGTTTTTT. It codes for CASSLGGGFNEKLFF.

CDR3 residues: CASSHSRGRSNYGYTF. The CDR3 DNA follows: TGTGCCAGCAGCCACAGCAGGGGCAGATCAAACTATGGCTACACCTTC. V is TRBV7-8 and J is TRBJ1-2; D possibly corresponds to TRBD1 (6 bases). The CDR3 totals 16 residues. V lost 5 bases, J lost 2 bases, and 18 bases lay in between. CDR1 is SGHVS, CDR2 FQNEAQ, per germline.

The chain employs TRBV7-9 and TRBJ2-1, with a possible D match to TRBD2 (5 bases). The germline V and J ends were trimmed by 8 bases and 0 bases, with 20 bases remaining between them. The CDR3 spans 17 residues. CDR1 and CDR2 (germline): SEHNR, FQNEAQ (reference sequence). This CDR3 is CASASFGVWSSYNEQFF. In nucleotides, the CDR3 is TGTGCCAGCGCCTCGTTCGGGGTCTGGAGCTCCTACAATGAGCAGTTCTTC.

The CDR3, as DNA: TGTGCCAGCAGCTTGTTATTTTCCGGGACAGCCTCCTACGAGCAGTACTTC. It is translated as CASSLLFSGTASYEQYF. The chain recombines TRBV7-2 with TRBJ2-7; 7 positions agree with TRBD1. The ends lost 3 bases at V and 0 bases at J; junction bases unmatched: 11. This CDR3 region has 17 residues. Germline-derived CDR1 and CDR2 are SGHTA and FQGNSA.

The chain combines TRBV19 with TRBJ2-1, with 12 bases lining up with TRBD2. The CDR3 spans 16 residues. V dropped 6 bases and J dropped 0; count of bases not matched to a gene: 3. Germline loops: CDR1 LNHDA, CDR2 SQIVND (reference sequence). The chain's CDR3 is CASRALAGGSYNEQFF. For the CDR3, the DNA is TGTGCCAGTAGAGCACTAGCGGGGGGCTCCTACAATGAGCAGTTCTTC.

The CDR3 DNA follows: TGTGCCAGTACTACAACGGGGGGGAGACCCTACGAGCAGTACTTC. Translating it yields CASTTTGGRPYEQYF. The rearrangement uses TRBV19 and TRBJ2-7; 8 bases are shared with TRBD2. Trimming at V came to 7 bases and at J to 2 bases, leaving 10 bases not matched to a gene. CDR3 length: 15 residues. Germline V gene lookup returns CDR1 LNHDA and CDR2 SQIVND (reference sequence).

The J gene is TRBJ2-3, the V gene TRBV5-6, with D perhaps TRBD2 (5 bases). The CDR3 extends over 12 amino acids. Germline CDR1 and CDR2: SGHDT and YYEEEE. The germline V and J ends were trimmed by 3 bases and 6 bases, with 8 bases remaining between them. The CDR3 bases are TGTGCCAGCAGCTCGAAGCGGGATACGCAGTATTTT. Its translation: CASSSKRDTQYF.

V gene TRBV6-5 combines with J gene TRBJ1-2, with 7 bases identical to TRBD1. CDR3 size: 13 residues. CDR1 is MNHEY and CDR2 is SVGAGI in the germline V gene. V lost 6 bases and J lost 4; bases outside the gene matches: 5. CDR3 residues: CASRVGGSYGYTF. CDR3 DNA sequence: TGTGCCAGCAGGGTAGGGGGCAGCTATGGCTACACCTTC.

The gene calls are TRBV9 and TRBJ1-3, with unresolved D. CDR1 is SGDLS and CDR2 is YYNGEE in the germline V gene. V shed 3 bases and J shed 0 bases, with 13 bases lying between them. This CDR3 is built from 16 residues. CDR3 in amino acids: CASSARGTSSGNTIYF. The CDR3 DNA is TGTGCCAGCAGCGCGAGAGGTACTAGCTCTGGAAACACCATATATTTT.

The CDR3 DNA reads as TGTGCCAGCAGCCTACTAGCGGGGGGTGCCCCCGGGGAGCTGTTTTTT. This gives the protein CASSLLAGGAPGELFF. The rearrangement joins TRBV14 to TRBJ2-2, with TRBD2 matching over 12 bases. The CDR3 is 16 amino acids. Germline CDR1 reads SGHDN; CDR2 reads FVKESK. V lost 4 bases to trimming and J lost 6 bases; unmatched junction nucleotides: 6.

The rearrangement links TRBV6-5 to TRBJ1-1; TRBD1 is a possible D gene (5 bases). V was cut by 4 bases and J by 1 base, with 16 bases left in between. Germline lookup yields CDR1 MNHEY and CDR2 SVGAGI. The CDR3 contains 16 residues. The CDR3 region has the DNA TGTGCCAGCAGTTCCGGCGGGGCGGCCCCGAACACTGAAGCTTTCTTT. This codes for CASSSGGAAPNTEAFF.

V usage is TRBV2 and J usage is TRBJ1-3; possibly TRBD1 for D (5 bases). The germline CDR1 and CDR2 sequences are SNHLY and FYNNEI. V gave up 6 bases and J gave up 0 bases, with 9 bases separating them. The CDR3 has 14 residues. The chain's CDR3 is CASREGSSGNTIYF. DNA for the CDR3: TGTGCCAGCAGGGAGGGGAGCTCTGGAAACACCATATATTTT.

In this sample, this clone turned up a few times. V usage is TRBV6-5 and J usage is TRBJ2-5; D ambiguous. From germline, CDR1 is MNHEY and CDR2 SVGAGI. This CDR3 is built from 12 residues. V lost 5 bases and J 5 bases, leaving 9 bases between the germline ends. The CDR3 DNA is TGTGCCAGCAGTCCCCGACTGGAGACCCAGTACTTC. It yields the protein CASSPRLETQYF.

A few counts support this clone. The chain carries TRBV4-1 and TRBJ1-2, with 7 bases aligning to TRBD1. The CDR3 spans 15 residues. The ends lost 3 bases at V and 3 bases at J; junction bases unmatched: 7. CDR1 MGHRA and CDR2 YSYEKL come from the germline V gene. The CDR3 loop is CASSQALTGYYGYTF. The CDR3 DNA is TGCGCCAGCAGCCAGGCCCTGACAGGGTACTATGGCTACACCTTC.

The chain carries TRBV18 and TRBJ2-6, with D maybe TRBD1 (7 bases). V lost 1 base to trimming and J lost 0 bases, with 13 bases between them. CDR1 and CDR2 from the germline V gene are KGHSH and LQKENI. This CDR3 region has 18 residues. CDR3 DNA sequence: TGTGCCAGCTCACCACGGACAGGCGGGATCTCTGGGGCCAACGTCCTGACTTTC. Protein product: CASSPRTGGISGANVLTF.

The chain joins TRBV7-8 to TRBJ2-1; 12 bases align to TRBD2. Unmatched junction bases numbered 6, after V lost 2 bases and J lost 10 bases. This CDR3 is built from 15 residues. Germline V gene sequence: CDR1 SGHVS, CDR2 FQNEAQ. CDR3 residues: CASSLSLAGGREQFF. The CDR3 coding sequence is TGTGCCAGCAGCTTATCCCTAGCGGGGGGGCGGGAGCAGTTCTTC.

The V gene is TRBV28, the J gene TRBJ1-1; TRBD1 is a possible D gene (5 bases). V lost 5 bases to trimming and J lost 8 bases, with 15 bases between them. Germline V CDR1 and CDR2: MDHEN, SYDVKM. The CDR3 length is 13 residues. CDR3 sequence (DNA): TGTGCCAGCAGTCCACTAACCAGGGCAGAAGCTTTCTTT. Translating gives CASSPLTRAEAFF.

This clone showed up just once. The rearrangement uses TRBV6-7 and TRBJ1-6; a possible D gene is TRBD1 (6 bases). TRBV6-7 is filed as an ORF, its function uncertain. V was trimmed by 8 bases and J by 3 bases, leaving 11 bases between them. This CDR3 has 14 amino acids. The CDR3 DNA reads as TGTGCCAGCGCTACAGGGTTCTATAATTCACCCCTCCACTTT. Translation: CASATGFYNSPLHF.

The DNA of the CDR3 is TGTGCCAGCAGTGAGGAGGGCAGGGGGGGCACAGATACGCAGTATTTT. Its translation: CASSEEGRGGTDTQYF. V and J are TRBV2 and TRBJ2-3; a possible D gene is TRBD1 (7 bases). CDR1 is SNHLY and CDR2 is FYNNEI in the germline V gene. Trimming stripped 3 bases from V and 1 base from J, with 14 bases between. This CDR3 has 16 residues.

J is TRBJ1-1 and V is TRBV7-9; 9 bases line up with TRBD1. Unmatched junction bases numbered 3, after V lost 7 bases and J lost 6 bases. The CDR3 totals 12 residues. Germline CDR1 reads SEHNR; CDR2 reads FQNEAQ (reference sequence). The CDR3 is CASKGQGPEAFF. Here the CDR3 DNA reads TGTGCCAGCAAAGGACAGGGGCCTGAAGCTTTCTTT.